This T cell receptor beta chain was sequenced for a study of blood T cell repertoires in COVID-19. Overall study context: COVID-19 samples collected from the United States, Italy and Spain covered acute and convalescent phases.

Produced via immunoSEQ multiplex PCR; TCRdb's table is partial and in-frame only. The table has approximately 90,000 clones, 65% to 80% seen once. The V gene lost 4 bases and the J gene lost 0 bases, with 11 bases spanning the gap. The length of the CDR3 is 15 residues. The V gene's germline CDR1 is SEHNR and CDR2 FQNEAQ (reference sequence). J is TRBJ2-3 and V is TRBV7-9, with D perhaps TRBD2 (6 bases). The sequence derives from a man between 65 and 79 years old with acute or convalescent COVID-19. The specimen was peripheral blood. The CDR3 is CASSSPRGSTDTQYF. The CDR3 bases are TGTGCCAGCAGCTCTCCTCGGGGGAGCACAGATACGCAGTATTTT.